The 9 T cell receptor beta chains below were found in one sample sequenced in a study of cytomegalovirus exposure and HLA in healthy donors. PCR employed 60 Vbeta and 13 Jbeta primers. TCRdb's table, derived via immunoSEQ multiplex PCR, lists solely in-frame clones and lacks some. The sample comprises about 160,000 clones, over 60% of which are singletons, and 2.8% rests with the top ten. Source material: PBMCs. All receptors derive from a woman aged 25 to 45 in good health and CMV-seronegative.

The J gene is TRBJ1-6, the V gene TRBV7-9, with a tentative D call TRBD1 (5 bases). Per the germline V gene, CDR1 is SEHNR and CDR2 is FQNEAQ (reference sequence). V lost 1 base and J 0 bases, leaving 7 bases between the germline ends. The CDR3 is 16 residues long. The CDR3 nucleotides read TGTGCCAGCAGCTTAGGACAGCCCTCCTATAATTCACCCCTCCACTTT. Protein: CASSLGQPSYNSPLHF.

The chain is built from TRBV5-1 and TRBJ1-2; D remains unclear. Germline values: CDR1 SGHRS, CDR2 YFSETQ. The CDR3 runs to 14 residues. Trimming removed 1 base at V and 6 bases at J, with 13 bases between. CDR3 amino acids: CASSLRQVLDGYTF. As DNA, the CDR3 is TGCGCCAGCAGCTTGAGGCAGGTACTCGATGGCTACACCTTC.

This rearrangement joins TRBV5-6 to TRBJ1-5; unclear D gene. There are 11 residues in the CDR3. Germline V CDR1 and CDR2: SGHDT, YYEEEE. V dropped 4 bases and J dropped 11 bases, with 10 bases sitting between them. The CDR3: CASSHLQAQHF. CDR3 DNA sequence: TGTGCCAGCAGCCATCTCCAGGCCCAGCATTTT.

The chain is built from TRBV30 and TRBJ1-4; D remains unclear. V lost 2 bases and J 8 bases, leaving 12 bases between the germline ends. Germline CDR1 reads GTSNPN; CDR2 reads SVGIG (reference sequence). The CDR3 has 13 amino acids. CDR3 sequence: CAWSSTGWEKLFF. CDR3 in DNA: TGTGCCTGGAGTTCAACCGGTTGGGAAAAACTGTTTTTT.

The CDR3 spells CASSRDRNEKLFF. The CDR3 nucleotides read TGTGCCAGCTCAAGGGACAGGAATGAAAAACTGTTTTTT. J is TRBJ1-4 and V is TRBV18; TRBD1 matches at 8 bases. Germline CDR1 and CDR2: KGHSH and LQKENI. J was trimmed by 5 bases and V by 5 bases; bases with no gene match: 1. This CDR3 is built from 13 residues.

This clone came up a few times. The rearrangement joins TRBV28 to TRBJ1-2, with a weak D call TRBD1 (6 bases). V lost 7 bases, J lost 8 bases, and 20 bases lay in between. The CDR3 length is 14 residues. Germline-derived CDR1 and CDR2 are MDHEN and SYDVKM. In DNA, the CDR3 is TGTGCCAGCAACCCGGGTGGACAGTCAAGAGGCTACACCTTC. Residues: CASNPGGQSRGYTF.

The V call is TRBV9, the J call TRBJ1-1; D unresolved. V was pared by 4 bases and J by 4 bases, with 14 bases between. CDR1 and CDR2 from the germline V gene are SGDLS and YYNGEE. There are 14 residues in the CDR3. The CDR3 here is CASSPNDYGTEAFF. The CDR3 bases are TGTGCCAGCAGCCCAAACGACTATGGCACTGAAGCTTTCTTT.

The V gene is TRBV6-1, the J gene TRBJ1-5; D ambiguous. CDR3 length equals 13 residues. Looked up from germline, CDR1 is MNHNS and CDR2 is SASEGT. V was cut by 8 bases and J by 6 bases, with 14 bases left in between. CDR3 sequence: CASERARFQPQHF. In nucleotides, the CDR3 is TGTGCCAGCGAGAGGGCGAGGTTTCAGCCCCAGCATTTT.

This chain connects TRBV7-2 to TRBJ2-1, with TRBD2 identical over 7 bases. CDR3 length: 15 amino acids. The V and J ends lost 5 bases and 5 bases, in that order; junction bases with no gene match: 9. Germline CDR1 reads SGHTA; CDR2 reads FQGNSA. CDR3 loop: CASSPHPSGDNEQFF. As DNA, the CDR3 is TGTGCCAGCAGCCCACACCCTAGCGGAGACAATGAGCAGTTCTTC.